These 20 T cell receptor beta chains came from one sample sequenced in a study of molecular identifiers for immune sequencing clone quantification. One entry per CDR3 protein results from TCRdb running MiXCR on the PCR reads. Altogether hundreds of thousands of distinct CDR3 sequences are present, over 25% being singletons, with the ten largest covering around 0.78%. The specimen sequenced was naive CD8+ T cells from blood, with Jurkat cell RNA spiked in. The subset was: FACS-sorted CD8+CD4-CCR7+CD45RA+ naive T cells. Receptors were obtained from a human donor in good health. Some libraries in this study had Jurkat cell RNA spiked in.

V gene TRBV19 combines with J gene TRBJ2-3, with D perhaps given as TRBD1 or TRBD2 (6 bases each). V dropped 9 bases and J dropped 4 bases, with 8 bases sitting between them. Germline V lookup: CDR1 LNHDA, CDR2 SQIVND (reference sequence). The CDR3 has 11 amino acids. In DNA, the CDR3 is TGTGCCAGCGGGGGCCCAGATACGCAGTATTTT. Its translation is CASGGPDTQYF.

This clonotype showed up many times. CDR3 region: CASINQGMNTEAFF. Written as DNA, the CDR3 is TGTGCCAGCATCAACCAGGGGATGAACACTGAAGCTTTCTTT. The rearrangement links TRBV13 to TRBJ1-1; TRBD1 is a possible D gene (6 bases). This CDR3 region has 14 residues. CDR1 is PRHDT and CDR2 is FYEKMQ in the germline V gene (reference sequence). V lost 7 bases, J lost 0 bases, and 12 bases lay in between.

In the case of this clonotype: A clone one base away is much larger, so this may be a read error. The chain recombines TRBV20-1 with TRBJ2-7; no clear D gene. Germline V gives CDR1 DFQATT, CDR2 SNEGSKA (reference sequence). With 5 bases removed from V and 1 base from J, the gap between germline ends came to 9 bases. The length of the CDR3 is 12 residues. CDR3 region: CSAYRGSYEQYF. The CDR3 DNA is TGCAGTGCTTATCGTGGTTCCTACGAGCAGTACTTC.

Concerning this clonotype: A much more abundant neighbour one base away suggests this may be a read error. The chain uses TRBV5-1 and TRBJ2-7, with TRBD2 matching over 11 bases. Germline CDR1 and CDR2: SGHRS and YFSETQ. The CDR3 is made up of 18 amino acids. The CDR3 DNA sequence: TGCGCCAGCAGCTTGTCCGAGACTAGCGGGGATAGCTCCCACGAGCAGTACTTC. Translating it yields CASSLSETSGDSSHEQYF.

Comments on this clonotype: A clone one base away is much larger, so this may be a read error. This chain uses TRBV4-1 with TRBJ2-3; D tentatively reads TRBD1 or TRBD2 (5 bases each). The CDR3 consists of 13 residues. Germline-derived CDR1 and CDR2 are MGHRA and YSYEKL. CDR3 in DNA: TGCGCCAGCAGCTCCAGGGAGACAGATACGCCGTATTTT. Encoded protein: CASSSRETDTPYF.

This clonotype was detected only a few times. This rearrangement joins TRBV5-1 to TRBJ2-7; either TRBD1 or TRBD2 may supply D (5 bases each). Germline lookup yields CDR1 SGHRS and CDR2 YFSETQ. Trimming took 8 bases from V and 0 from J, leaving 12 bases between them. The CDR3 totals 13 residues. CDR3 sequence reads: CARGPDSSYEQYF. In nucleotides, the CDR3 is TGCGCCAGGGGACCCGACAGCTCCTACGAGCAGTACTTC.

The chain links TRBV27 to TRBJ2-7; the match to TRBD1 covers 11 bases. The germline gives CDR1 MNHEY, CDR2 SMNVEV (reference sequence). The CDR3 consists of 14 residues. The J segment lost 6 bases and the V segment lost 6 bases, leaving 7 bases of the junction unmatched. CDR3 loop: CASSRGTGGGEQYF. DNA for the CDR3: TGTGCCAGCAGCAGAGGGACAGGGGGTGGCGAGCAGTACTTC.

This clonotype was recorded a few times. CDR3 DNA sequence: TGCAGCGTTGAGATCCTGGGACAGGGGGCTTACGAGCAGTACTTC. Translating it yields CSVEILGQGAYEQYF. The chain recombines TRBV29-1 with TRBJ2-7, with 12 bases identical to TRBD1. The trim removed 3 bases at V and 4 bases at J, leaving 7 bases unmatched. Per the germline V gene, CDR1 is SQVTM and CDR2 is ANQGSEA. This CDR3 has 15 residues.

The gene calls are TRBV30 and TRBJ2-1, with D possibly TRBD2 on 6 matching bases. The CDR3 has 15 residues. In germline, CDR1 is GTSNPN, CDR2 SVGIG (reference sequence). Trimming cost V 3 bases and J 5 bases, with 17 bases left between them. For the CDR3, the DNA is TGTGCCTGGAGGAAACTAGGGGACTTCAACAATGAGCAGTTCTTC. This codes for CAWRKLGDFNNEQFF.

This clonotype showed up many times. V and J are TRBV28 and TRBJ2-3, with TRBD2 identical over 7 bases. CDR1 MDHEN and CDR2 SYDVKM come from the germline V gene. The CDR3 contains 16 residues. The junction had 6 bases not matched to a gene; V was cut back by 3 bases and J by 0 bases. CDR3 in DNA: TGTGCCAGCAGTTTGGGAGCGGGATTGAGCACAGATACGCAGTATTTT. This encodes CASSLGAGLSTDTQYF.

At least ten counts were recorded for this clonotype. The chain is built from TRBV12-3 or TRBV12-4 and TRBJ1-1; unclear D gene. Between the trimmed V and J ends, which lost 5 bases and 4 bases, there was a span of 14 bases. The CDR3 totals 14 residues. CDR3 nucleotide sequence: TGTGCCAGCAGTGCAAGGGCCCGTAGCACTGAAGCTTTCTTT. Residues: CASSARARSTEAFF.

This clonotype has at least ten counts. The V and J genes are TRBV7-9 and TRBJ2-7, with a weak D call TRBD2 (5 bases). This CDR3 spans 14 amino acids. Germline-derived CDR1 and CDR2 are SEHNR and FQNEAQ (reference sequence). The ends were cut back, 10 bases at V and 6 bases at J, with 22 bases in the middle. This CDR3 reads CAMAADRPAGEQYF. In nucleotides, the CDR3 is TGTGCCATGGCGGCAGATCGGCCCGCGGGCGAGCAGTACTTC.

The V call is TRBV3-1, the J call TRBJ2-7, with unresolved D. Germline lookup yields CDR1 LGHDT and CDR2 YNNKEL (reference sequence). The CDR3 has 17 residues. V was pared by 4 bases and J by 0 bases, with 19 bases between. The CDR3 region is CASSLQESAWNSYEQYF. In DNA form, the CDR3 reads TGTGCCAGCAGCCTCCAGGAGTCAGCGTGGAACTCCTACGAGCAGTACTTC.

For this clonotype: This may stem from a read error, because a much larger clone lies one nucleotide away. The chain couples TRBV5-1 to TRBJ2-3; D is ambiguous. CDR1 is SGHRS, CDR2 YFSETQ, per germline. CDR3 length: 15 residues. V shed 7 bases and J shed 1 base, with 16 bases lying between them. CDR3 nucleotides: TGCGCCAGCGGCTCCCGGCTAGTTGGCACAGATACGCAGTATTTT. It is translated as CASGSRLVGTDTQYF. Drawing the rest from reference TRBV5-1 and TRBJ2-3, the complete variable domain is KAGVTQTPRYLIKTRGQQVTLSCSPISGHRSVSWYQQTPGQGLQFLFEYFSETQRNKGNFPGRFSGRQFSNSRSEMNVSTLELGDSALYLCASGSRLVGTDTQYFGPGTRLTVL.

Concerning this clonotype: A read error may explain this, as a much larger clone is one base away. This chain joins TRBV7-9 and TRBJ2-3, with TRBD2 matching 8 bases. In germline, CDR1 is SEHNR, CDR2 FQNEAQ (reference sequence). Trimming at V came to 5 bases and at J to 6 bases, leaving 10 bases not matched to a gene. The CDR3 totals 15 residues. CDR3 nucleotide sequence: TGTGCCAGCAGCACACTAGCGGAAGGGGCGGATACGCAGTATTTT. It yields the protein CASSTLAEGADTQYF.

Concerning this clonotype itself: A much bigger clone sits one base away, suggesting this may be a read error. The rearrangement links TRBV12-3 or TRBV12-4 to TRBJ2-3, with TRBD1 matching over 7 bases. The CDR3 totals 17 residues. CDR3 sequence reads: CASSLYLFQGGTDMQYF. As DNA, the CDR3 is TGTGCCAGCAGTTTATACCTCTTCCAAGGGGGCACAGATATGCAGTATTTT.

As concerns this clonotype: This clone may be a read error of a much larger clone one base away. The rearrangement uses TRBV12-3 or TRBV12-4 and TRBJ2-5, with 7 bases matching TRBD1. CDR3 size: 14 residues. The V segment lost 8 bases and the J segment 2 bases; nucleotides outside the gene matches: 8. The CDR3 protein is CASSYRDSQETQYF. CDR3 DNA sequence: TGTGCCAGCTCCTACCGGGACAGTCAAGAGACCCAGTACTTC.

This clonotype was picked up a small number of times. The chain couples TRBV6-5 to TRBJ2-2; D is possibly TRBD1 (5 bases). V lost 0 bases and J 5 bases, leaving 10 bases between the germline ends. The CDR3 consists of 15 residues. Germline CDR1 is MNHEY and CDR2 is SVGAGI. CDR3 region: CASSYSSAGTGELFF. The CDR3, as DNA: TGTGCCAGCAGTTACTCGTCGGCAGGGACCGGGGAGCTGTTTTTT.

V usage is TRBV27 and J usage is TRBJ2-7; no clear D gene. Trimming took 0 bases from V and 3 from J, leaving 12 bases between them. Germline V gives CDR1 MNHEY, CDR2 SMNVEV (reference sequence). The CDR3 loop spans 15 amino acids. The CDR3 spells CASSLSGHSFYEQYF. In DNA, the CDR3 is TGTGCCAGCAGTTTATCAGGGCACTCCTTCTACGAGCAGTACTTC.

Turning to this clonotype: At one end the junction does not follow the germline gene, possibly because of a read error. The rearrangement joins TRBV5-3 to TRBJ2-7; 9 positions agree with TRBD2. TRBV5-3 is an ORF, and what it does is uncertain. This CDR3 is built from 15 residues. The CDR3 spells CASSFGVAGELEQYF. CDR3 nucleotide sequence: TGTGCCAGCAGCTTTGGAGTAGCGGGAGAGTTGGAGCAGTACTTC.